This paragraph covers one TCR beta chain sequence. The V and J ends lost 3 bases and 6 bases, in that order; junction bases with no gene match: 6. The CDR3 has 15 amino acids. In germline, CDR1 is MNHNS, CDR2 SASEGT. The source of the sample is a study of blood T cell repertoires in COVID-19. Background on the study: Samples taken during acute and convalescent COVID-19 were collected in the United States, Italy and Spain. The cDNA or gDNA used as material had been derived from T cells, B-cell-depleted T cells, or PBMCs.

Sequencing was performed with immunoSEQ multiplex PCR; in TCRdb, only in-frame clones are kept and a portion is missing. Altogether under 65,000 clones are present, over 75% being singletons, with the ten largest covering 15% to 20%. Sequencing was carried out using peripheral blood. This rearrangement joins TRBV6-1 to TRBJ2-2; 8 nucleotides agree with TRBD1. The clonotype was recovered from a man older than 75 with acute or convalescent COVID-19. This CDR3 is CASSDTGGPAGELFF. For the CDR3, the DNA is TGTGCCAGCAGTGACACAGGGGGGCCCGCCGGGGAGCTGTTTTTT.